The 15 T cell receptor beta chains given below trace back to one sample, sequenced in a study of Ad26.COV2.S vaccination and SARS-CoV-2 variants. Treatment: some 19 received Ad26.COV2.S at low or high dose, single or two shots; 5 received placebo; per-sample allocation not given. Sampling occurred on day 63 after the first vaccine or placebo injection. Assay used: immunoSEQ multiplex PCR; TCRdb lists only in-frame clones, some missing. The repertoire holds hundreds of thousands of clones, with more than 80% as singletons. Sequencing used peripheral blood, obtained in a trial of Ad26.COV2.S vaccine versus placebo. The receptors originated from a person between 18 and 60 years old who received the Ad26.COV2.S COVID-19 vaccine or a placebo.

The V and J genes are TRBV6-5 and TRBJ1-6; the D gene is possibly TRBD1 (5 bases). V was cut by 5 bases and J by 9 bases, with 14 bases left in between. CDR1 and CDR2 from the germline V gene are MNHEY and SVGAGI. This CDR3 comprises 14 residues. CDR3 in DNA: TGTGCCAGCAGTCGGGGGGAGGGAGTTTCACCCCTCCACTTT. It yields the protein CASSRGEGVSPLHF.

The genes are TRBV2 and TRBJ1-5, with 7 bases aligning to TRBD1. Looked up from germline, CDR1 is SNHLY and CDR2 is FYNNEI. V lost 7 bases to trimming and J lost 2 bases; unmatched junction nucleotides: 5. The CDR3 consists of 14 residues. CDR3 in DNA: TGTGCCAGCACCTCCGGGACAGGCAATCAGCCCCAGCATTTT. Amino acids: CASTSGTGNQPQHF.

The chain combines TRBV4-1 with TRBJ1-5; 11 bases are a match to TRBD1. Germline CDR1 and CDR2: MGHRA and YSYEKL. The CDR3 covers 16 residues. With 0 bases clipped from V and 5 bases from J, the junction kept 3 bases outside the gene matches. The CDR3 reads CASSQDGTGGYQPQHF. As DNA, the CDR3 is TGCGCCAGCAGCCAAGATGGGACAGGGGGTTATCAGCCCCAGCATTTT.

This clone has only one observation. The chain uses TRBV7-2 and TRBJ2-7, with D unresolved. Germline V lookup: CDR1 SGHTA, CDR2 FQGNSA. Trimming took off 5 bases at V and 2 bases at J, with 13 bases between the two ends. The CDR3 extends over 14 amino acids. The CDR3 DNA sequence: TGTGCCAGCAGCCGTCCCGCGCGGACCTACGAGCAGTACTTC. As protein: CASSRPARTYEQYF.

The chain employs TRBV30 and TRBJ2-5; D possibly corresponds to TRBD1 (5 bases). The CDR3 sequence is 13 residues long. Germline CDR1 and CDR2: GTSNPN and SVGIG (reference sequence). Trimming removed 4 bases from V and 1 base from J, with 10 bases in between. The CDR3 DNA sequence: TGTGCCTGGAATAGACAGATCCAAGAGACCCAGTACTTC. Its protein is CAWNRQIQETQYF. The full variable domain, completed using reference TRBV30 and TRBJ2-5, is SQTIHQWPATLVQPVGSPLSLECTVEGTSNPNLYWYRQAAGRGLQLLFYSVGIGQISSEVPQNLSASRPQDRQFILSSKKLLLSDSGFYLCAWNRQIQETQYFGPGTRLLVL.

V gene TRBV19 combines with J gene TRBJ2-3, with TRBD2 identical over 15 bases. J gave up 0 bases and V 4 bases, and 11 bases lay outside the gene matches. Germline CDR1 reads LNHDA; CDR2 reads SQIVND (reference sequence). This CDR3 is built from 20 residues. The CDR3 DNA is TGTGCCAGTAGTACAAAGGGACTAGCGGGAGGTCATCCAAGCACAGATACGCAGTATTTT. As protein: CASSTKGLAGGHPSTDTQYF.

The chain joins TRBV13 to TRBJ2-3; TRBD2 is a possible D gene (6 bases). V was cut by 0 bases and J by 0 bases, with 16 bases left in between. The CDR3 runs 18 residues. Looked up from germline, CDR1 is PRHDT and CDR2 is FYEKMQ (reference sequence). CDR3 bases: TGTGCCAGCAGCTTAGGCGGGCGGCGGGAAGGGAGCACAGATACGCAGTATTTT. It encodes CASSLGGRREGSTDTQYF.

The V and J genes are TRBV4-3 and TRBJ2-7; TRBD1 agrees at 9 bases. This CDR3 region has 16 residues. The J segment lost 6 bases and the V segment lost 0 bases, leaving 9 bases of the junction unmatched. CDR1 is LGHNA, CDR2 YSLEER, per germline. CDR3 nucleotides: TGCGCCAGCAGCCAAGATCGCGGGACAGGGCTAGGCGAGCAGTACTTC. Translation gives CASSQDRGTGLGEQYF.

The gene calls are TRBV5-6 and TRBJ2-5; 7 bases are shared with TRBD1. This CDR3 spans 13 amino acids. CDR1 is SGHDT and CDR2 is YYEEEE in the germline V gene. Losses at the gene ends were 4 bases for V and 5 bases for J; bases not matched to a gene: 5. The CDR3 loop is CASSRDSRETQYF. The DNA of the CDR3 is TGTGCCAGCAGCAGGGACAGTAGGGAGACCCAGTACTTC.

This clone appeared a few times. The chain carries TRBV19 and TRBJ1-5; D is undetermined. CDR3 length: 14 amino acids. In germline, CDR1 is LNHDA, CDR2 SQIVND (reference sequence). The V end lost 3 bases, the J end lost 0 bases, and 6 bases lay between the germline ends. CDR3 loop: CASSIFSSNQPQHF. CDR3 coding DNA: TGTGCCAGTAGTATCTTTAGTAGCAATCAGCCCCAGCATTTT.

V usage is TRBV14 and J usage is TRBJ2-3; D is possibly TRBD1 (6 bases). Trimming removed 3 bases at V and 2 bases at J, with 18 bases between. The CDR3 sequence is 17 residues long. The germline V gene has CDR1 SGHDN and CDR2 FVKESK. CDR3 residues: CASSHLQGWGPTDTQYF. In DNA form, the CDR3 reads TGTGCCAGCAGCCACCTACAGGGTTGGGGGCCCACAGATACGCAGTATTTT.

The chain uses TRBV11-2 and TRBJ2-7; TRBD1 is a possible D gene (5 bases). The germline CDR1 and CDR2 sequences are SGHAT and FQNNGV. The CDR3 consists of 14 residues. The V end was cut by 1 base, the J end by 0 bases, with 7 bases between. CDR3 DNA sequence: TGTGCCAGCAGCTTAGGGACAAGCTCCTACGAGCAGTACTTC. It specifies CASSLGTSSYEQYF.

The chain joins TRBV29-1 to TRBJ2-7; TRBD1 agrees at 7 bases. The CDR3 sequence is 12 residues long. The V segment lost 4 bases and the J segment 2 bases; nucleotides outside the gene matches: 2. The V gene's germline CDR1 is SQVTM and CDR2 ANQGSEA. The CDR3 spells CSVAGTAYEQYF. The CDR3, as DNA: TGCAGCGTTGCCGGGACAGCCTACGAGCAGTACTTC.

Notes on this clone: One end of the junction varies from germline; a read error may be responsible. The chain employs TRBV5-1 and TRBJ2-2, with 7 bases identical to TRBD2. This CDR3 is built from 17 residues. Looked up from germline, CDR1 is SGHRS and CDR2 is YFSETQ. As DNA, the CDR3 is TGCGCCAGCAGCCCTCCAACGGCGGGGGAGAACATCGGGGAGCTGTTTTTT. Protein product: CASSPPTAGENIGELFF.

This sequence joins TRBV14 and TRBJ1-5, with TRBD1 matching 9 bases. The CDR3 extends over 17 amino acids. V gave up 3 bases and J gave up 4 bases; unmatched junction bases: 10. Germline-derived CDR1 and CDR2 are SGHDN and FVKESK. CDR3 protein: CASSHPWTGVFNQPQHF. CDR3 in DNA: TGTGCCAGCAGCCATCCGTGGACAGGGGTTTTTAATCAGCCCCAGCATTTT.